The 26 T cell receptor beta chains listed next were all sequenced from one sample in a study of STAT5B mutations in CD4+ large granular lymphocyte leukemia (dated by TCRdb to the early 2020s). The library came from the immunoSEQ multiplex PCR assay. Entries here come from immuneACCESS through TCRdb and include only in-frame sequences with V and J called. Some clones fail to appear in such tables; in the studies checked, an unresolved V gene covers under half of the shortfall, and the cause of the remainder is unknown. The table for this sample lists about 31,000 clones; approximately 69% of them were counted only once. The leading ten clones occupy roughly 1% of the sample. Sample: CD4+ T cells from blood buffy coats. The receptors stem from a human donor in good health.

The chain combines TRBV6-5 with TRBJ1-6; TRBD1 is a possible D gene (5 bases). Trimming removed 2 bases from V and 8 bases from J, with 13 bases in between. CDR1 MNHEY and CDR2 SVGAGI come from the germline V gene. The CDR3 sequence is 15 residues long. As DNA, the CDR3 is TGTGCCAGCAGTTACGGGTCAGGGATATATTCACCCCTCCACTTT. It is translated as CASSYGSGIYSPLHF.

This clone was seen only a few times. The rearrangement joins TRBV28 to TRBJ2-2, with D maybe TRBD1 (5 bases). V was trimmed by 2 bases and J by 1 base, leaving 8 bases between them. This CDR3 spans 15 amino acids. CDR1 is MDHEN, CDR2 SYDVKM, per germline. The CDR3 sequence is CASSLVGLNTGELFF. CDR3 in DNA: TGTGCCAGCAGTTTAGTGGGGCTGAACACCGGGGAGCTGTTTTTT.

This clone appeared a single time. This chain uses TRBV6-1 with TRBJ2-7; 7 nucleotides line up with TRBD1. The CDR3 totals 13 residues. V was clipped by 6 bases and J by 5 bases; unmatched bases: 7. Germline lookup yields CDR1 MNHNS and CDR2 SASEGT. The CDR3 region is CASRETGTHEQYV. The CDR3 DNA follows: TGTGCCAGCAGGGAGACAGGGACCCACGAGCAGTACGTC.

This chain joins TRBV6-1 and TRBJ1-5; perhaps TRBD1 as D (6 bases). The V gene's germline CDR1 is MNHNS and CDR2 SASEGT. V lost 7 bases, J lost 7 bases, and 14 bases lay in between. This CDR3 has 13 amino acids. In DNA form, the CDR3 reads TGTGCCAGCAATATTTACAGGGACCAGCCCCAGCATTTT. It specifies CASNIYRDQPQHF.

Note on this clone: The junction departs from the called germline gene at one end, perhaps through a read error. The chain joins TRBV9 to TRBJ2-1; 7 nucleotides align to TRBD1. The CDR3 runs 13 residues. Germline CDR1 and CDR2: SGDLS and YYNGEE. The CDR3 DNA reads TGTGCCAGCAGCACACAGGGGCGTGGGCCCCTGATCTTC. As protein: CASSTQGRGPLIF.

The chain employs TRBV27 and TRBJ2-7; D could derive from TRBD1 or TRBD2 (6 bases each). From germline, CDR1 is MNHEY and CDR2 SMNVEV (reference sequence). CDR3 length: 15 amino acids. V was shortened by 2 bases and J by 0 bases, with 11 bases between the two germline ends. CDR3 DNA: TGTGCCAGCAGTTTAGGGGGGACAAGCTCCTACGAGCAGTACTTC. The encoded protein is CASSLGGTSSYEQYF.

The genes are TRBV9 and TRBJ2-6; either TRBD1 or TRBD2 may fit D (5 bases each). Germline V gives CDR1 SGDLS, CDR2 YYNGEE. V lost 4 bases and J lost 4, with 12 bases in between. The CDR3 consists of 15 residues. In DNA form, the CDR3 reads TGTGCCAGCAGCCCATCATGGGGGGGGGCCAACGTCCTGACTTTC. Amino acids: CASSPSWGGANVLTF.

The V and J genes are TRBV27 and TRBJ2-1; D ambiguous. V was pared by 0 bases and J by 4 bases, with 10 bases between. From germline, CDR1 is MNHEY and CDR2 SMNVEV (reference sequence). The CDR3 length is 15 residues. CDR3 DNA: TGTGCCAGCAGTTTATCTACCGGGCCTTACAATGAGCAGTTCTTC. Translation gives CASSLSTGPYNEQFF.

V usage is TRBV19 and J usage is TRBJ1-1; D unresolved. Trimming cost V 3 bases and J 1 base, with 9 bases left between them. This CDR3 has 14 residues. CDR1 LNHDA and CDR2 SQIVND come from the germline V gene (reference sequence). Here the CDR3 DNA reads TGTGCCAGTAGTATTAGGACGGAGAACACTGAAGCTTTCTTT. Protein sequence: CASSIRTENTEAFF.

V gene TRBV19 combines with J gene TRBJ2-3, with D uncertain. Germline CDR1 and CDR2: LNHDA and SQIVND (reference sequence). V was pared by 3 bases and J by 0 bases, with 10 bases between. The CDR3 loop spans 15 amino acids. The CDR3 DNA sequence: TGTGCCAGTAGTATCTCCTATGCTAGCACAGATACGCAGTATTTT. Protein product: CASSISYASTDTQYF.

As for this clone: An end of the junction does not agree with germline; a read error may underlie this. The chain carries TRBV7-6 and TRBJ2-4, with 7 bases matching TRBD1. CDR1 is SGHVS, CDR2 FNYEAQ, per germline. This CDR3 contains 17 residues. CDR3 coding DNA: TGTGCCAGCAGTCTACTGCCGGGACAGCCACCCAAAAACACTCAGTACTTC. This encodes CASSLLPGQPPKNTQYF.

The V call is TRBV30, the J call TRBJ2-7, with 9 bases fitting TRBD1. V dropped 4 bases and J dropped 2; count of bases not matched to a gene: 6. The length of the CDR3 is 14 residues. Germline assignment: CDR1 GTSNPN and CDR2 SVGIG (reference sequence). This chain's CDR3 is CAWTPNRGPYEQYF. CDR3 coding DNA: TGTGCCTGGACTCCGAACAGGGGGCCCTACGAGCAGTACTTC.

This clone has more than one count but fewer than ten. V usage is TRBV4-2 and J usage is TRBJ2-7, with D tentatively TRBD1 (6 bases). Germline CDR1 reads LGHNA; CDR2 reads YNFKEQ. V was pared by 2 bases and J by 2 bases, with 16 bases between. The CDR3 covers 16 residues. The CDR3 here is CASSQHELPGAYEQYF. The CDR3 DNA follows: TGTGCCAGCAGCCAACACGAACTCCCAGGGGCCTACGAGCAGTACTTC.

This rearrangement joins TRBV28 to TRBJ2-1; 11 nucleotides agree with TRBD1. CDR1 is MDHEN, CDR2 SYDVKM, per germline. V lost 3 bases and J lost 9; bases outside the gene matches: 19. The CDR3 runs 19 residues. CDR3 nucleotide sequence: TGTGCCAGCAGTTTCTCTTCCTGGACAGGGGGCAGCGCTAGAGGTGAGCAGTTCTTC. The encoded protein is CASSFSSWTGGSARGEQFF.

This chain uses TRBV29-1 with TRBJ1-1; D is perhaps TRBD1 (6 bases). The CDR3 spans 13 residues. V was trimmed by 4 bases and J by 3 bases, leaving 12 bases between them. Germline V gives CDR1 SQVTM, CDR2 ANQGSEA. The CDR3 nucleotides are TGCAGCGTTGGCCAGGGGAGGTACACTGAAGCTTTCTTT. Its translation: CSVGQGRYTEAFF.

The chain couples TRBV5-6 to TRBJ1-6, with a possible D match to TRBD1 (6 bases). This CDR3 is built from 14 residues. In germline, CDR1 is SGHDT, CDR2 YYEEEE. Trimming shortened V by 0 bases and J by 14 bases, and 15 bases separated the two germline ends. The CDR3 DNA reads TGTGCCAGCAGCTTGGGGTTGGGGGCAGATTCCCTCCACTTT. This translates into CASSLGLGADSLHF.

The chain recombines TRBV29-1 with TRBJ2-5; 9 bases agree with TRBD1. CDR1 and CDR2 (germline): SQVTM, ANQGSEA. V gave up 7 bases and J gave up 5 bases; unmatched junction bases: 8. The CDR3 is 13 amino acids. The DNA for the CDR3 is TGCAGCGAGAAACAGGGGGCAGGTGAGACCCAGTACTTC. It translates to CSEKQGAGETQYF. Supplemented by reference TRBV29-1 and TRBJ2-5, the full variable domain reads SAVISQKPSRDICQRGTSLTIQCQVDSQVTMMFWYRQQPGQSLTLIATANQGSEATYESGFVIDKFPISRPNLTFSTLTVSNMSPEDSSIYLCSEKQGAGETQYFGPGTRLLVL.

V usage is TRBV5-4 and J usage is TRBJ2-1; the D gene is possibly TRBD2 (6 bases). Germline-derived CDR1 and CDR2 are SGHNT and YYREEE (reference sequence). The V gene lost 5 bases and the J gene lost 4 bases, with 19 bases spanning the gap. The CDR3 length is 16 residues. CDR3 sequence reads: CASRPSSAGVYNEQFF. The DNA of the CDR3 is TGTGCCAGCAGACCTTCTAGCGCGGGCGTTTACAATGAGCAGTTCTTC.

This chain uses TRBV5-1 with TRBJ2-5, with 9 bases that match TRBD1. V trimming: 1 base; J trimming: 3 bases; junction bases outside the gene matches: 10. CDR3 size: 17 residues. The germline gives CDR1 SGHRS, CDR2 YFSETQ. The CDR3 region is CASSLTPGTGYEETQYF. The CDR3 DNA is TGCGCCAGCAGCTTGACCCCCGGGACAGGGTATGAAGAGACCCAGTACTTC.

The rearrangement uses TRBV6-1 and TRBJ2-5, with TRBD2 identical over 9 bases. The CDR3 covers 15 residues. Trimming at V came to 10 bases and at J to 7 bases, leaving 16 bases not matched to a gene. Germline loops: CDR1 MNHNS, CDR2 SASEGT. The CDR3 region is CAITRASGVGGTQYF. The CDR3, as DNA: TGTGCCATCACGCGGGCTAGCGGGGTCGGTGGGACCCAGTACTTC.

The chain joins TRBV7-2 to TRBJ1-2; weak D call: TRBD1 (5 bases). CDR1 and CDR2 (germline): SGHTA, FQGNSA. The V gene lost 2 bases and the J gene lost 4 bases, with 8 bases spanning the gap. The CDR3 totals 13 residues. The CDR3 is CASSLMGRYGYTF. CDR3 DNA: TGTGCCAGCAGCTTAATGGGGCGCTATGGCTACACCTTC.

This clone is judged medium-sized (0.01 to 0.1%). The chain recombines TRBV2 with TRBJ1-1; 8 positions agree with TRBD1. The germline gives CDR1 SNHLY, CDR2 FYNNEI. The CDR3 extends over 14 amino acids. The V and J ends lost 5 bases and 1 base, in that order; junction bases with no gene match: 3. The CDR3 sequence is CASSLQGGNTEAFF. In nucleotides, the CDR3 is TGTGCCAGCAGTTTACAGGGGGGGAACACTGAAGCTTTCTTT.

The chain has TRBV6-5 and TRBJ1-2; D is possibly TRBD1 (5 bases). Germline V lookup: CDR1 MNHEY, CDR2 SVGAGI. This CDR3 spans 16 amino acids. Trimming removed 2 bases from V and 4 bases from J, with 17 bases in between. The CDR3 protein is CASSYIGWGNGYGYTF. Written as DNA, the CDR3 is TGTGCCAGCAGTTACATCGGGTGGGGCAACGGCTATGGCTACACCTTC.

The V call is TRBV28, the J call TRBJ2-2, with no clear D. Trimming removed 6 bases from V and 3 bases from J, with 11 bases in between. Germline values: CDR1 MDHEN, CDR2 SYDVKM. The CDR3 consists of 14 residues. As DNA, the CDR3 is TGTGCCAGCAGACCGAGCGACCACACCGGGGAGCTGTTTTTT. Translation: CASRPSDHTGELFF.

The chain uses TRBV7-5 and TRBJ1-3. TRBV7-5 is a listed pseudogene. CDR3 size: 14 residues. CDR3 in amino acids: CVRSPGRGGNTIYF. Here the CDR3 DNA reads TGTGTCAGAAGCCCTGGGAGGGGAGGAAACACCATATATTTT.

The V and J genes are TRBV27 and TRBJ2-1; 13 bases align to TRBD2. Germline assignment: CDR1 MNHEY and CDR2 SMNVEV (reference sequence). The CDR3 has 17 residues. The trim removed 2 bases at V and 5 bases at J, leaving 6 bases unmatched. The CDR3 bases are TGTGCCAGCAGTTTAGTCTCGACTAGCGGGAGGAACAATGAGCAGTTCTTC. As protein: CASSLVSTSGRNNEQFF.